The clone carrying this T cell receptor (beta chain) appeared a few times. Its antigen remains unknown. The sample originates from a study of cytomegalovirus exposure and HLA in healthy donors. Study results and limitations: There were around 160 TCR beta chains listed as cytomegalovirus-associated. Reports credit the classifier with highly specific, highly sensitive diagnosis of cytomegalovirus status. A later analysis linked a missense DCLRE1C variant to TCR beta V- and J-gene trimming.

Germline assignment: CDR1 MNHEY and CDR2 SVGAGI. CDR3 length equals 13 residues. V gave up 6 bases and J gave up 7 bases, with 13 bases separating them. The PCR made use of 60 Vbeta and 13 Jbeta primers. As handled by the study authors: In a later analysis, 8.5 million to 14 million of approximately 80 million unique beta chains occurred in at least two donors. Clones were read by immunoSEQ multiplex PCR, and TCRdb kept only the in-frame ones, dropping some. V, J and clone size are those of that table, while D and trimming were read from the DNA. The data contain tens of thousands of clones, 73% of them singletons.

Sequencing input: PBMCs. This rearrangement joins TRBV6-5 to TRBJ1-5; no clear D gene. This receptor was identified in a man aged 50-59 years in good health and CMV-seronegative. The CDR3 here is CASSNWGGQPQHF. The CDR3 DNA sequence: TGTGCCAGCAGCAACTGGGGAGGGCAGCCCCAGCATTTT.